This TCR beta chain was retrieved from a study of blood T cell repertoires in COVID-19. About the study: Samples representing acute and convalescent COVID-19 were sourced from the United States, Italy and Spain. Sources were T cells, B-cell-depleted T cells, or PBMCs; the material itself was cDNA or gDNA.

The CDR3 is 19 residues long. V lost 7 bases and J lost 2; bases outside the gene matches: 22. Germline CDR1 is GTSNPN and CDR2 is SVGIG (reference sequence). Per the original methods: Nucleated cell number was recorded as an estimate derived from reference gene primer amplification. Data came from immunoSEQ multiplex PCR; TCRdb stores just in-frame clones and leaves some out. The V and J calls and clone size were taken over from that table, and D and trimming were inferred from the DNA. The data contain 85,000 to 130,000 clones, about two thirds of them singletons. The chain has TRBV30 and TRBJ2-3, with 9 bases aligning to TRBD2. This TCR was sampled from a human donor with acute or convalescent COVID-19. The donor label of this sample is uncertain. Sequencing input: peripheral blood. The CDR3 nucleotides are TGTGCCTCTAAGGGTTTGTGGAGCGGGGGGCCGTTATACACAGATACGCAGTATTTT. Protein sequence: CASKGLWSGGPLYTDTQYF. Together with reference TRBV30 and TRBJ2-3, the CDR3 gives the full variable domain: SQTIHQWPATLVQPVGSPLSLECTVEGTSNPNLYWYRQAAGRGLQLLFYSVGIGQISSEVPQNLSASRPQDRQFILSSKKLLLSDSGFYLCASKGLWSGGPLYTDTQYFGPGTRLTVL.